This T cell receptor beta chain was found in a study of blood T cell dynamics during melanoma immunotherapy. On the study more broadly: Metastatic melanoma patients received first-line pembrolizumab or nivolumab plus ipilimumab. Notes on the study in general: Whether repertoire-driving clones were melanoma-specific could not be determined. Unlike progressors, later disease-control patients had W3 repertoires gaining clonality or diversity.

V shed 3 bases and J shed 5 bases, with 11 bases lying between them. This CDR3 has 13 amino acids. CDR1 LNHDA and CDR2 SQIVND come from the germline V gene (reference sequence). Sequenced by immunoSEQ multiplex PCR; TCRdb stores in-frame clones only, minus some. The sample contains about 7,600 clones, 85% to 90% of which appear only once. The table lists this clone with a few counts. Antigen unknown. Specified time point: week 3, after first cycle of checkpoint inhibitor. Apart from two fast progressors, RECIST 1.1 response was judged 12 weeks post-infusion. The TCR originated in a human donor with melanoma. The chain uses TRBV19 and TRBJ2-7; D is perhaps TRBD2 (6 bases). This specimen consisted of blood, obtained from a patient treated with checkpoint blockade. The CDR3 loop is CASSMVPGDEQYF. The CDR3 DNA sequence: TGTGCCAGTAGTATGGTACCGGGGGACGAGCAGTACTTC.